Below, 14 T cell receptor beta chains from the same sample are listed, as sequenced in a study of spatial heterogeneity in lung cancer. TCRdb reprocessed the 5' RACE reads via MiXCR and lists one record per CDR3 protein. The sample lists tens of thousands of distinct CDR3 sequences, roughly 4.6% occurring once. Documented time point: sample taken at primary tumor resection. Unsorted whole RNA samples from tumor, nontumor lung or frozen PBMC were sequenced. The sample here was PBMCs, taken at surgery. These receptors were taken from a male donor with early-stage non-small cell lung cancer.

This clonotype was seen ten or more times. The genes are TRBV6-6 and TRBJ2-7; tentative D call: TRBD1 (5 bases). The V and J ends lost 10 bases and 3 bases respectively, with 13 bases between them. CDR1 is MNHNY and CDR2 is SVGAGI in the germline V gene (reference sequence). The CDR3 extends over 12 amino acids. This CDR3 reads CATSQGSYEQYF. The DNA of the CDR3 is TGTGCCACCTCTCAGGGCAGCTACGAGCAGTACTTC.

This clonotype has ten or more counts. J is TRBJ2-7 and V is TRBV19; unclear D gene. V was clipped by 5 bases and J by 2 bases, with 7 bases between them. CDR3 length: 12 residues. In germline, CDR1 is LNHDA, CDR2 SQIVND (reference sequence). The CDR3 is CASSSSAYEQYF. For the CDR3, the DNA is TGTGCCAGTAGTTCTTCTGCCTACGAGCAGTACTTC.

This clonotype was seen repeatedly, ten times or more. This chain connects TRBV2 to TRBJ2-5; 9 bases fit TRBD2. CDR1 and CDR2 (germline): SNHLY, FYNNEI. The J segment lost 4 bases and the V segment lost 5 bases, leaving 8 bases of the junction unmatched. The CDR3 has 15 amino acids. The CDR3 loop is CASSPSGSGGETQYF. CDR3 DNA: TGTGCCAGCAGTCCTTCGGGTAGCGGGGGAGAGACCCAGTACTTC.

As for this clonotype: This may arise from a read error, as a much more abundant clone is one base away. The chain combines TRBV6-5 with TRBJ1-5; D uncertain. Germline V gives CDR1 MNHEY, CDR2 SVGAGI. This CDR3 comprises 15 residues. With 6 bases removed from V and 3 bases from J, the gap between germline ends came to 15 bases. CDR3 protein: CASSRSFNTNQPQHF. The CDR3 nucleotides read TGTGCCAGCAGCAGGAGTTTCAATACCAATCAGCCCCAGCATTTT.

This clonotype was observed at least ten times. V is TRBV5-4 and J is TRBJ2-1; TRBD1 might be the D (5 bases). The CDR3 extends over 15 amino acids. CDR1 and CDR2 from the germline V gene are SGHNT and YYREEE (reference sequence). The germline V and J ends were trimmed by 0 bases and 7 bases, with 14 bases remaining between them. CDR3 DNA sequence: TGTGCCAGCAGCTTGGCGGCAGGGTGGAGTAATGAGCAGTTCTTC. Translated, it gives CASSLAAGWSNEQFF.

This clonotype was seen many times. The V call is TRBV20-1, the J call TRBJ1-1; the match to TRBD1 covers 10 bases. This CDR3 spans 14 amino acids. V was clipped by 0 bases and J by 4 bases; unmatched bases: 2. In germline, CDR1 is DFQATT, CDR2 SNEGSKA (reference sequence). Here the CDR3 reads CSARETGGRTEAFF. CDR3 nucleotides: TGCAGTGCTAGAGAGACAGGGGGCCGCACTGAAGCTTTCTTT.

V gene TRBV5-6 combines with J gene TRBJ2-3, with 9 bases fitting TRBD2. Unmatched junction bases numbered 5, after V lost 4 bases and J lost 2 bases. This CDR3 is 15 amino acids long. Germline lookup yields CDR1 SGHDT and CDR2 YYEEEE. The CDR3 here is CASSALAGATDTQYF. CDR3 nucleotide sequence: TGTGCCAGCAGCGCGTTAGCGGGGGCCACAGATACGCAGTATTTT.

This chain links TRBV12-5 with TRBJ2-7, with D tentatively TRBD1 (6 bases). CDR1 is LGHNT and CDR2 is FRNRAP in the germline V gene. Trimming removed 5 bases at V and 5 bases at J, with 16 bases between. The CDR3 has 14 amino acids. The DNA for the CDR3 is TGTGCTAGTGGTCAGCCAACAGGGCTCCACGAGCAGTACTTC. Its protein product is CASGQPTGLHEQYF.

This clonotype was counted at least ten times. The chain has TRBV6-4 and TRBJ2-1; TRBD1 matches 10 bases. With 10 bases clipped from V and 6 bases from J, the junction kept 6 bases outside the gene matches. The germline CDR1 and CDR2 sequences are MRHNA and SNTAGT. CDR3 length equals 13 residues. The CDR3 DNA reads TGTGCCACCGGGACAGGGGAACCCAATGAGCAGTTCTTC. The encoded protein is CATGTGEPNEQFF.

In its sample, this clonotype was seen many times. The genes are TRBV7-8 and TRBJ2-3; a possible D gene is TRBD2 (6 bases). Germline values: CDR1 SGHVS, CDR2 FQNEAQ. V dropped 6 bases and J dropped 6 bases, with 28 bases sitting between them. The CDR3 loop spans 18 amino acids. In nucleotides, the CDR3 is TGTGCCAGCAGGAGGTTTTCTACCGGGACTGGCCGTGAGGATACGCAGTATTTT. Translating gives CASRRFSTGTGREDTQYF.

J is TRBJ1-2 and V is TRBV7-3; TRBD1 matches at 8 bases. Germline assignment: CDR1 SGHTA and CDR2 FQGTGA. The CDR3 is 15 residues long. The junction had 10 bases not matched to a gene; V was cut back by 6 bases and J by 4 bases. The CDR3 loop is CASSPTGGQGYGYTF. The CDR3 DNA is TGTGCCAGCAGTCCAACAGGGGGACAAGGCTATGGCTACACCTTC.

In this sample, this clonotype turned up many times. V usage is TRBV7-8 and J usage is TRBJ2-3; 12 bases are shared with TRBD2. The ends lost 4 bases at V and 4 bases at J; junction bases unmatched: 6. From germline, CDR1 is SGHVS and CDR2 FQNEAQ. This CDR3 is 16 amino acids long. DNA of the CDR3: TGTGCCAGCAGCTCGGGACTAGCGGGTCCCGCAGATACGCAGTATTTT. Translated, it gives CASSSGLAGPADTQYF.

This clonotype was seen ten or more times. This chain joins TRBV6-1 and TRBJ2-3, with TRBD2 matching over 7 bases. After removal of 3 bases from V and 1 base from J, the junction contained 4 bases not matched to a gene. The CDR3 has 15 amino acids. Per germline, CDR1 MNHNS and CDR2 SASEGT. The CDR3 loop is CASSDVAGGTDTQYF. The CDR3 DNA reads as TGTGCCAGCAGTGACGTAGCGGGCGGCACAGATACGCAGTATTTT.

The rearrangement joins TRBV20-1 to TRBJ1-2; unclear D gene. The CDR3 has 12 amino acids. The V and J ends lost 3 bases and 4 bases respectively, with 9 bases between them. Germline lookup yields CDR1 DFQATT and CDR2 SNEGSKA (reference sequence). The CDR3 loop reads CSARLGSYGYTF. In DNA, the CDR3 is TGCAGTGCTAGGCTTGGAAGCTATGGCTACACCTTC.